This T cell receptor beta chain was identified during a study of T cell changes during pregnancy in multiple sclerosis. Trimming shortened V by 2 bases and J by 2 bases, and 13 bases separated the two germline ends. The CDR3 is 15 residues long. Looked up from germline, CDR1 is SGHRS and CDR2 is YFSETQ. Here immunoSEQ multiplex PCR was the method, and the copy in TCRdb shows in-frame clones only, minus some. The profile covers just under 65,000 clones, with roughly 92% appearing a single time and roughly 3% taken by the ten largest. The chain recombines TRBV5-1 with TRBJ1-1; a weak D match, TRBD1 (6 bases). Sequenced material: CD8+ T cells from peripheral blood mononuclear cells, taken in the second trimester of pregnancy. The TCR originated in a female donor with multiple sclerosis, enrolled in a pregnancy study. CDR3 nucleotide sequence: TGCGCCAGCAGCTTACTACCGGACAGTAACACTGAAGCTTTCTTT. Translating it yields CASSLLPDSNTEAFF.